This entry lists 10 T cell receptor beta chains sequenced from one sample in a study of T-cell memory formation after mild COVID-19 (TCRdb year 2021). The library was generated by 5' RACE. TCRdb shows the sequencer as Illumina NovaSeq 6000. TCRdb reran the public reads through fastp at Q25 and MiXCR, keeping productive beta chains. CDR3 protein duplicates are merged, each entry listing the most common genes and DNA. In all, the sample holds about 400,000 distinct CDR3 sequences, and roughly 14% of those were seen once. The leading ten clones occupy around a fifth of the sample. Material: PBMCs or a T cell subset sorted from them (not recorded which). The receptors come from a man in his late teens or twenties who had mild COVID-19 (a few samples of this study predate the infection). The sample titles of this study are shuffled in the database, so cell type and time point are left out; the donor was told from shared clones.

V and J are TRBV4-1 and TRBJ2-7; D remains unclear. Germline V gene sequence: CDR1 MGHRA, CDR2 YSYEKL. This CDR3 spans 18 amino acids. Trimming removed 0 bases from V and 4 bases from J, with 22 bases in between. DNA for the CDR3: TGCGCCAGCAGCCAAGATCAGATATGGAAGCAGGATAAGTACGAGCAGTACGTC. Amino acid sequence: CASSQDQIWKQDKYEQYV.

The gene calls are TRBV5-1 and TRBJ2-2, with 8 bases identical to TRBD1. Trimming cost V 0 bases and J 5 bases; bases outside gene matches: 15. From germline, CDR1 is SGHRS and CDR2 YFSETQ. The CDR3 has 19 amino acids. CDR3 region: CASSLAVLMDRAYTGELFF. The CDR3 DNA reads as TGCGCCAGCAGCTTGGCCGTACTCATGGACAGGGCATATACCGGGGAGCTGTTTTTT.

This rearrangement joins TRBV9 to TRBJ2-3; 9 bases align to TRBD1. This CDR3 is built from 14 residues. The germline V gene has CDR1 SGDLS and CDR2 YYNGEE. The junction had 5 bases not matched to a gene; V was cut back by 2 bases and J by 7 bases. The chain's CDR3 is CASSVGQGLNTQYF. CDR3 coding DNA: TGTGCCAGCAGCGTGGGACAGGGATTGAATACGCAGTATTTT.

This clonotype was picked up a small number of times. The chain is built from TRBV7-8 and TRBJ2-7; a weak D match, TRBD2 (6 bases). CDR1 and CDR2 (germline): SGHVS, FQNEAQ. Trimming removed 5 bases from V and 2 bases from J, with 13 bases in between. This CDR3 spans 14 amino acids. The CDR3 spells CASSTRGDPYEQYF. DNA for the CDR3: TGTGCCAGCAGCACCCGCGGGGATCCCTACGAGCAGTACTTC.

This chain links TRBV5-1 with TRBJ1-1; no clear D. Between the trimmed V and J ends, which lost 4 bases and 8 bases, there was a span of 27 bases. The germline V gene encodes CDR1 SGHRS and CDR2 YFSETQ. The length of the CDR3 is 17 residues. The chain's CDR3 is CASSHFWPQRAVREAFF. CDR3 coding DNA: TGCGCCAGCAGCCACTTTTGGCCCCAACGGGCCGTACGAGAAGCTTTCTTT. Using reference TRBV5-1 and TRBJ1-1 for the parts outside the CDR3, the full variable domain is KAGVTQTPRYLIKTRGQQVTLSCSPISGHRSVSWYQQTPGQGLQFLFEYFSETQRNKGNFPGRFSGRQFSNSRSEMNVSTLELGDSALYLCASSHFWPQRAVREAFFGQGTRLTVV.

The chain carries TRBV2 and TRBJ2-3, with 7 bases fitting TRBD2. This CDR3 is built from 14 residues. Losses at the gene ends were 1 base for V and 4 bases for J; bases not matched to a gene: 2. Germline V CDR1 and CDR2: SNHLY, FYNNEI. The CDR3 region has the DNA TGTGCCAGCAGTGAAGAGCTAGCGGCAGATACGCAGTATTTT. Translated, it gives CASSEELAADTQYF.

This clonotype showed up just a few times. The V call is TRBV28, the J call TRBJ1-1; D gene ambiguous. Germline loops: CDR1 MDHEN, CDR2 SYDVKM. This CDR3 has 11 residues. The V end lost 5 bases, the J end lost 8 bases, and 9 bases lay between the germline ends. DNA of the CDR3: TGTGCCAGCAGTAGCCCTCCCGAAGCTTTCTTT. Translation: CASSSPPEAFF. The variable domain in full, with the rest retrieved from reference TRBV28 and TRBJ1-1, is DVKVTQSSRYLVKRTGEKVFLECVQDMDHENMFWYRQDPGLGLRLIYFSYDVKMKEKGDIPEGYSVSREKKERFSLILESASTNQTSMYLCASSSPPEAFFGQGTRLTVV.

This sequence joins TRBV27 and TRBJ1-2; 12 positions agree with TRBD1. The V and J ends lost 6 bases and 6 bases, in that order; junction bases with no gene match: 8. The CDR3 extends over 15 amino acids. Germline V gene lookup returns CDR1 MNHEY and CDR2 SMNVEV (reference sequence). The DNA of the CDR3 is TGTGCCAGCAGACGGGACAGGGGGCACGGACATGGCTACACCTTC. Its protein product is CASRRDRGHGHGYTF.

This chain connects TRBV2 to TRBJ1-1, with D hard to call. The CDR3 loop spans 13 amino acids. The V end lost 4 bases, the J end lost 4 bases, and 10 bases lay between the germline ends. Germline V gives CDR1 SNHLY, CDR2 FYNNEI. CDR3 nucleotide sequence: TGTGCCAGCAGTGTTCTACTCGTCACTGAAGCTTTCTTT. It translates to CASSVLLVTEAFF.

This sequence joins TRBV5-1 and TRBJ2-4, with D unclear. Germline CDR1 is SGHRS and CDR2 is YFSETQ. CDR3 size: 15 residues. The germline V and J ends were trimmed by 4 bases and 3 bases, with 14 bases remaining between them. CDR3 in DNA: TGCGCCAGCAGCCAACCTGAGGCACACAAAAACATTCAGTACTTC. Protein: CASSQPEAHKNIQYF.